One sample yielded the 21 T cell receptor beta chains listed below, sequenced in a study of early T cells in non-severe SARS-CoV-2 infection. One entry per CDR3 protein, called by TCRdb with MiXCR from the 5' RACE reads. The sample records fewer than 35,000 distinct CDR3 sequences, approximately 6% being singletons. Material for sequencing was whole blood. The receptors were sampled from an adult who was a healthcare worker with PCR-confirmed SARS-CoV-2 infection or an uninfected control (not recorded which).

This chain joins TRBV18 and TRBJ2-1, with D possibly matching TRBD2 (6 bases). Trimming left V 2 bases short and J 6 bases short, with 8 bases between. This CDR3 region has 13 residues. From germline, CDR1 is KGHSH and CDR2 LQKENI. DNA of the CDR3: TGTGCCAGCTCACCATTGCGGGGCAATGAGCAGTTCTTC. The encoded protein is CASSPLRGNEQFF.

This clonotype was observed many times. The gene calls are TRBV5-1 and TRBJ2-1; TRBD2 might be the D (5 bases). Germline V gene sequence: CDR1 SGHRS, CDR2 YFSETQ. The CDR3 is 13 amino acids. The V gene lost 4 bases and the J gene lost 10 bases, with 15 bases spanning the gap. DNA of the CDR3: TGCGCCAGCAGCCCTGGACCCTCGGGGGAGCAGTTCTTC. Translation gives CASSPGPSGEQFF.

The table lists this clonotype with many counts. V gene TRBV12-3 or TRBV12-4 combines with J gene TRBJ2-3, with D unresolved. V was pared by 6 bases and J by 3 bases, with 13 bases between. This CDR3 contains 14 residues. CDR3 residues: CASRWGSRTDTQYF. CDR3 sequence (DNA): TGTGCCAGCAGGTGGGGTAGCCGAACAGATACGCAGTATTTT.

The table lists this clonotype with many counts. In nucleotides, the CDR3 is TGTGCCATCAGTGGGGCGGGTCGGGGCACAGATACGCAGTATTTT. Its protein is CAISGAGRGTDTQYF. The rearrangement links TRBV10-3 to TRBJ2-3, with a weak D call TRBD2 (5 bases). The CDR3 is 15 residues long. Deletions cut 4 bases from V and 1 base from J, with 12 bases between. Germline assignment: CDR1 ENHRY and CDR2 SYGVKD.

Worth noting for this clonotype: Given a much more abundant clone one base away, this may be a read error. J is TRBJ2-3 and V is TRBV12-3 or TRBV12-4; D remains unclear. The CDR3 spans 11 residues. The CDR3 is CAGSYSDTQYF. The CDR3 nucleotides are TGTGCCGGCAGTTATTCAGATACGCAGTATTTT.

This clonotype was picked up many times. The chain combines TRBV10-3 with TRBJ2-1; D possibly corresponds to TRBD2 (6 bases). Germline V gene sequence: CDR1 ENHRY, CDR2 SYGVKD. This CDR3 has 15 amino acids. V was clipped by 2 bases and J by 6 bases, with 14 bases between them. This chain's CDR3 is CAISEDPHGSNEQFF. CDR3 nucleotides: TGTGCCATCAGTGAGGACCCCCACGGGAGCAATGAGCAGTTCTTC.

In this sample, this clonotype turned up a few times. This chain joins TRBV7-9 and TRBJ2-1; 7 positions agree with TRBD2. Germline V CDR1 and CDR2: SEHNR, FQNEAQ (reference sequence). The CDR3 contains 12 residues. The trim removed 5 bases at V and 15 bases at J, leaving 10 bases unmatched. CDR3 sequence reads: CASSPSGIVLFF. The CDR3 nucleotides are TGTGCCAGCAGCCCCAGCGGGATTGTCCTGTTCTTC.

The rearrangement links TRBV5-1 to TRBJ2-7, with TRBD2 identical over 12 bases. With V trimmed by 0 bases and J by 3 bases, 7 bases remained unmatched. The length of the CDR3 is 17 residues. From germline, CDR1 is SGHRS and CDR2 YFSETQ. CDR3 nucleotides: TGCGCCAGCAGCTTGGCTAGCGGGAGGGCCGACGTCTACGAGCAGTACTTC. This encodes CASSLASGRADVYEQYF.

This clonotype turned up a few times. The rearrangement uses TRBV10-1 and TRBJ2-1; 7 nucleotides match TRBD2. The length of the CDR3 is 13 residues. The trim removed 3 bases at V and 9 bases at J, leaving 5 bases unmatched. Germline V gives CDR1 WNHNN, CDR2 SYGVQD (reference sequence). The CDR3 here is CASSDRGSGEQFF. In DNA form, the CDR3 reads TGCGCCAGCAGTGACCGCGGGAGCGGTGAGCAGTTCTTC.

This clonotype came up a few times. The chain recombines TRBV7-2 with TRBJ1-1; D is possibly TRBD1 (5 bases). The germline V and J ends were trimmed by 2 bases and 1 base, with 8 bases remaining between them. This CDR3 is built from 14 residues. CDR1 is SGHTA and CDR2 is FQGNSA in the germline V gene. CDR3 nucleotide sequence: TGTGCCAGCAGCTTACTAACAGGGAACACTGAAGCTTTCTTT. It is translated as CASSLLTGNTEAFF. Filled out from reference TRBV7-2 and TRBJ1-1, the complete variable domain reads GAGVSQSPSNKVTEKGKDVELRCDPISGHTALYWYRQSLGQGLEFLIYFQGNSAPDKSGLPSDRFSAERTGGSVSTLTIQRTQQEDSAVYLCASSLLTGNTEAFFGQGTRLTVV.

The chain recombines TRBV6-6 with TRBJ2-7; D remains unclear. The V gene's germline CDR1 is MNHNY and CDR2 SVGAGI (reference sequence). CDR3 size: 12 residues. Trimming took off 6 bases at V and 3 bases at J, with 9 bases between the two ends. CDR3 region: CASSTRIYEQYF. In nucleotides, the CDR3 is TGTGCCAGCAGCACGAGGATCTACGAGCAGTACTTC.

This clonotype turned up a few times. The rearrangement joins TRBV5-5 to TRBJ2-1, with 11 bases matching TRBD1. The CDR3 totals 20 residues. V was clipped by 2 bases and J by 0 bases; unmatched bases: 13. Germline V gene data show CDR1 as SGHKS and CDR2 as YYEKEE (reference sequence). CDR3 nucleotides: TGTGCCAGCAGCTTATCCGGGACAGGGGGGTTAAGCGGCTCCTACAATGAGCAGTTCTTC. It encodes CASSLSGTGGLSGSYNEQFF. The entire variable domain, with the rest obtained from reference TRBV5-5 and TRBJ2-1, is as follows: DAGVTQSPTHLIKTRGQQVTLRCSPISGHKSVSWYQQVLGQGPQFIFQYYEKEERGRGNFPDRFSARQFPNYSSELNVNALLLGDSALYLCASSLSGTGGLSGSYNEQFFGPGTRLTVL.

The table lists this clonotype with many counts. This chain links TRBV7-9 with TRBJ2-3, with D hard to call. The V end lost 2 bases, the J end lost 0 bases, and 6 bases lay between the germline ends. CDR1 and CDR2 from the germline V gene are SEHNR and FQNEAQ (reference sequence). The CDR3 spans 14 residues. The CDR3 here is CASSLTLSTDTQYF. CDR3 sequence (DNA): TGTGCCAGCAGCTTAACACTCAGCACAGATACGCAGTATTTT.

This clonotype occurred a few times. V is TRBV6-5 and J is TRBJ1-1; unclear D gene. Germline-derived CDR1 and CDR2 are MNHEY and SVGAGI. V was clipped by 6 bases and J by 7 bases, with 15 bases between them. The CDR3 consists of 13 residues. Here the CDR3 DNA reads TGTGCCAGCAGCAGAGACTCCTCGAATGAAGCTTTCTTT. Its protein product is CASSRDSSNEAFF.

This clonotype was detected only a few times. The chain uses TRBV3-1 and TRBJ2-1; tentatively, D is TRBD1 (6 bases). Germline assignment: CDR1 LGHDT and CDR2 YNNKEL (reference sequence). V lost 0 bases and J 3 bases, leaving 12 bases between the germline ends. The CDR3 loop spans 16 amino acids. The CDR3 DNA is TGTGCCAGCAGCCAAGAATGGGGGACAAGCTACAATGAGCAGTTCTTC. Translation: CASSQEWGTSYNEQFF.

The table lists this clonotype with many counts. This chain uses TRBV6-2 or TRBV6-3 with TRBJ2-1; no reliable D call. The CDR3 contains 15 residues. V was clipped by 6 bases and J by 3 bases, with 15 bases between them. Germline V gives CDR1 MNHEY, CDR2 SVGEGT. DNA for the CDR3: TGTGCCAGCAGCCCTCGTCAGGCCTACTACAATGAGCAGTTCTTC. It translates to CASSPRQAYYNEQFF.

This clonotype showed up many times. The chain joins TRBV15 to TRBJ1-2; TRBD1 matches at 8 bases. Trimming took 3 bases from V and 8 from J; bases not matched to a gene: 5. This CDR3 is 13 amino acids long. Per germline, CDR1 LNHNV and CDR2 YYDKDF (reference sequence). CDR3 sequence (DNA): TGTGCCACCAGCAGGACAGGGGATGAGGGCTACACCTTC. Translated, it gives CATSRTGDEGYTF.

The CDR3 coding sequence is TGCGCCAGCAGCTTGGTGTCTAGCGGGAGAAAGGAGCAGTTCTTC. Translation gives CASSLVSSGRKEQFF. The chain joins TRBV5-1 to TRBJ2-1; TRBD2 aligns across 10 bases. The V and J ends lost 0 bases and 10 bases, in that order; junction bases with no gene match: 7. CDR3 size: 15 residues. CDR1 and CDR2 (germline): SGHRS, YFSETQ.

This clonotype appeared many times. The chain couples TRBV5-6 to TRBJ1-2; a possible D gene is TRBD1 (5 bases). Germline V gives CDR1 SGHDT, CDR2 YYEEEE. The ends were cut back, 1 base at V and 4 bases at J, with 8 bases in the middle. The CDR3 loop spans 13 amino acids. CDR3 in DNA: TGTGCCAGCAGCTTGACAGGTTCCTATGGCTACACCTTC. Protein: CASSLTGSYGYTF.

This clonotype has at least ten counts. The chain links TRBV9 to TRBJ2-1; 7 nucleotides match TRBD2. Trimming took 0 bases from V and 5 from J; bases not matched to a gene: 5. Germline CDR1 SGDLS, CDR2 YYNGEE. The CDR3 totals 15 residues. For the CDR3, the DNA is TGTGCCAGCAGCGTAGGGCCTAGCGGCCACAATGAGCAGTTCTTC. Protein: CASSVGPSGHNEQFF.

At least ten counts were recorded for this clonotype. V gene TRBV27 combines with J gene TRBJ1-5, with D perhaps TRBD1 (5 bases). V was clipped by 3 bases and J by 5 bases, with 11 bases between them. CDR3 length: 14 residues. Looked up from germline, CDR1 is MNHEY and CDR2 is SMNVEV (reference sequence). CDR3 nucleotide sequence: TGTGCCAGCAGTTTTCTAGGGGCGGATCAGCCCCAGCATTTT. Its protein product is CASSFLGADQPQHF.